The text below deals with one T cell receptor beta chain. These data are taken from a study of control samples from healthy donors and cancer patients. The CDR3 extends over 17 amino acids. J gave up 0 bases and V 7 bases, and 9 bases lay outside the gene matches. Germline V gene data show CDR1 as MDHEN and CDR2 as SYDVKM. Method: immunoSEQ multiplex PCR; TCRdb's copy keeps in-frame clones and lacks some. The sample lists about 220,000 clones, around 94% occurring once. The receptor was derived from a man aged 50 to 60 in good health. Sequenced sample: blood. The chain combines TRBV28 with TRBJ1-3; 10 nucleotides align to TRBD1. The CDR3 sequence is CASNLGQGVPSGNTIYF. The DNA of the CDR3 is TGTGCCAGCAACCTCGGACAGGGGGTACCCTCTGGAAACACCATATATTTT.